This TCR beta chain emerged from a study of T cell changes during pregnancy in multiple sclerosis (dated by TCRdb to the late 2010s). The study in broad terms: In women with multiple sclerosis, the researchers looked at how the T cell repertoire shifted as pregnancy progressed.

CDR1 LNHDA and CDR2 SQIVND are derived from the germline V gene (reference sequence). The CDR3 sequence holds 15 residues, the cysteine and phenylalanine included. Here the CDR3 DNA is all that survives: 45 bases in frame from base 1. V has 6 bases trimmed and J has 0 bases trimmed; junction bases matching no gene number 4. The protocol used for the library was the immunoSEQ multiplex PCR assay. This is the immuneACCESS table as TCRdb keeps it, with only in-frame sequences that have V and J called. A part of the clones is gone; compared with another copy, unresolved V genes explain less than half, and the rest is unexplained. In this sample the table shows about 110,000 clones, around 92% of which occur a single time. The ten largest clones take up around 1.5% of the sample. A note on this clone: Its binding antigen is unknown. Base qualities were left out, and no much larger clone turns up one base away. Other nucleotide sequences from this sample produce the same CDR3.

This receptor chain uses TRBV19 and TRBJ1-5; 8 central bases correspond to TRBD1. The sequence was collected from a female donor with multiple sclerosis, enrolled in a pregnancy study. Source: peripheral blood, taken after pregnancy. The DNA reads TGTGCCAGTAGAAGACAGGGGAGTAGCAATCAGCCCCAGCATTTT. Translated, it reads CASRRQGSSNQPQHF.